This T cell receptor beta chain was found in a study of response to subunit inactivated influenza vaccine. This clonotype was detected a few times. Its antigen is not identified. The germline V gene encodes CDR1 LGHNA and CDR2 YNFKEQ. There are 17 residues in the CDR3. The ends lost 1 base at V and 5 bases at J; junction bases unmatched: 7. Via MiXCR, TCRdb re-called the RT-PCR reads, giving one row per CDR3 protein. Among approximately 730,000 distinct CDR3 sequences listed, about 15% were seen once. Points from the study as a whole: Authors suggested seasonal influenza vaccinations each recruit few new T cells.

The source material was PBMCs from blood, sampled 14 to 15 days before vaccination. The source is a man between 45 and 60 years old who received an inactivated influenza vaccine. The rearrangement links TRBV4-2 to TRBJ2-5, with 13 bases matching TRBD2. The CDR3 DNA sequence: TGTGCCAGCAGCCAAGGGACTAGCGGGAGTGGTTTGGAGACCCAGTACTTC. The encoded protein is CASSQGTSGSGLETQYF.